These T cell receptor beta chains were read from a single sample in a study of control samples from healthy donors and cancer patients. Only in-frame clones appear in the TCRdb table, and some are missing; sequencing was by immunoSEQ multiplex PCR. The profile covers some 120,000 clones, with more than 75% appearing a single time and more than 6.5% taken by the ten largest. The sequencing sample was made of blood. Every receptor here comes from a man aged 35 to 55 in good health. Both conserved end residues are part of each CDR3. D genes are given only for firm matches. For some rows the clone size is stated as once, few or many, or as a class when expanded; others skip it.

abundance: NA; v_gene: TRBV5-6; len: 17; j_gene: TRBJ1-5; d_gene: TRBD1; CDR3nt: TGTGCCAGCAGCGCGGGACAGGGGATTATAGGCAATCAGCCCCAGCATTTT; CDR3aa: CASSAGQGIIGNQPQHF
abundance: NA; v_gene: TRBV30; len: 15; j_gene: TRBJ1-5; d_gene: NA; CDR3nt: TGTGCCTGGAGTGTACAAGGTTTGGGAAATCAGCCCCAGCATTTT; CDR3aa: CAWSVQGLGNQPQHF
abundance: NA; v_gene: TRBV24-1; len: 19; j_gene: TRBJ2-3; d_gene: TRBD1; CDR3nt: TGTGCCACCAGTGGCCCACTATCTCCGGGACAGGGTAGCACAGATACGCAGTATTTT; CDR3aa: CATSGPLSPGQGSTDTQYF
abundance: NA; v_gene: TRBV19; len: 15; j_gene: TRBJ2-2; d_gene: NA; CDR3nt: TGTGCCAGTAGTCCCCGGACAGGGAGGGCCGGGGAGCTGTTTTTT; CDR3aa: CASSPRTGRAGELFF
abundance: NA; v_gene: TRBV4-3; len: 15; j_gene: TRBJ2-7; d_gene: NA; CDR3nt: TGCGCCAGCAGCCAGATGGATAGTAGGACTGGCGAGCAGTACTTC; CDR3aa: CASSQMDSRTGEQYF
abundance: NA; v_gene: TRBV7-2; len: 14; j_gene: TRBJ2-7; d_gene: NA; CDR3nt: TGTGCCAGCAGCTCAGTAGAGGGATTCTACGAGCAGTACTTC; CDR3aa: CASSSVEGFYEQYF
abundance: once; v_gene: TRBV9; len: 15; j_gene: TRBJ2-7; d_gene: TRBD1; CDR3nt: TGTGCCAGCACCGGCGGCTTGGGCAGGGGGCACGAGCAGTACTTC; CDR3aa: CASTGGLGRGHEQYF
abundance: NA; v_gene: TRBV4-3; len: 14; j_gene: TRBJ1-2; d_gene: NA; CDR3nt: TGCGCCAGCAGCCAAGAGCGGGGGGCGCGGGGCTACACCTTC; CDR3aa: CASSQERGARGYTF
abundance: NA; v_gene: TRBV29-1; len: 10; j_gene: TRBJ2-1; d_gene: NA; CDR3nt: TGCAGCGTTGGTTCGGGGGAGCAGTTCTTC; CDR3aa: CSVGSGEQFF
abundance: few; v_gene: TRBV11-3; len: 15; j_gene: TRBJ1-1; d_gene: TRBD1; CDR3nt: TGTGCCAGCAGCTTATCTACAGGGGTAATTAATGAAGCTTTCTTT; CDR3aa: CASSLSTGVINEAFF
abundance: NA; v_gene: TRBV30; len: 13; j_gene: TRBJ2-5; d_gene: NA; CDR3nt: TGTGCCTGGAGCCGGGGCAGTCAAGAGACCCAGTACTTC; CDR3aa: CAWSRGSQETQYF
abundance: NA; v_gene: TRBV10-3; len: 14; j_gene: TRBJ2-3; d_gene: TRBD2; CDR3nt: TGTGCCATCAGTGAGGCTAGCGGCCCAGATACGCAGTATTTT; CDR3aa: CAISEASGPDTQYF
abundance: NA; v_gene: TRBV7-2; len: 19; j_gene: TRBJ2-6; d_gene: TRBD2; CDR3nt: TGTGCCAGCAGCCAACAACGGGGGGGCAGCCGGACCGGGGCCAACGTCCTGACTTTC; CDR3aa: CASSQQRGGSRTGANVLTF
abundance: many; v_gene: TRBV15; len: 18; j_gene: TRBJ1-5; d_gene: NA; CDR3nt: TGTGCCACCAGCAGAGAGTGGGGTGGGGGAAATAGCAATCAGCCCCAGCATTTT; CDR3aa: CATSREWGGGNSNQPQHF
abundance: NA; v_gene: TRBV19; len: 15; j_gene: TRBJ1-5; d_gene: NA; CDR3nt: TGTGCCAGTAGTATCCCGCAGATTAGCAATCAGCCCCAGCATTTT; CDR3aa: CASSIPQISNQPQHF
abundance: NA; v_gene: TRBV6-4; len: 13; j_gene: TRBJ1-4; d_gene: NA; CDR3nt: TGTGCCAGCAGTGCAGACCAGGGGGAAAAACTGTTTTTT; CDR3aa: CASSADQGEKLFF